This T cell receptor beta chain was profiled in a study of blood T cell repertoires in COVID-19. Per the original data handling: The assay estimated nucleated cells by amplifying reference gene primers. The data were produced by immunoSEQ multiplex PCR, yet TCRdb's version contains in-frame clones alone and is incomplete. V and J calls and clone size are as listed in that table; D and trimming were resolved from the DNA. The sample has about 140,000 clones, around 80% seen once. CDR1 is MNHEY and CDR2 is SMNVEV in the germline V gene (reference sequence). There are 19 residues in the CDR3. The V segment lost 1 base and the J segment 5 bases; nucleotides outside the gene matches: 15.

Sequencing used PBMCs or T cells enriched from blood (not recorded which). The clonotype comes from a woman aged 45-65 years who had recovered from COVID-19. The chain links TRBV27 to TRBJ2-1; TRBD2 agrees at 9 bases. CDR3 amino acids: CASSLYAGWTRGGDNEQFF. The CDR3 nucleotides are TGTGCCAGCAGTTTATATGCGGGGTGGACTCGCGGGGGGGACAATGAGCAGTTCTTC.